A selection of T cell receptor beta chains follows, all from one sample in a study of shared clonotypes between healthy human individuals. TCRdb's table, derived via immunoSEQ multiplex PCR, lists solely in-frame clones and lacks some. In the table there are about 800,000 clones, around 96% of which are singletons. The material sequenced was naive CD8+ T cells sorted from blood. The receptors stem from a man under 40 in good health. CDR3s include the opening cysteine and the closing phenylalanine or tryptophan. Fields, in order: CDR3 protein, CDR3 DNA, D gene, V gene, J gene, clone size. A D gene is named only where the DNA matches it firmly. Not every row has a clone size; where given, it reads once, few, many or a size class.

cdr3_aa: CASSQDVDRGEKLFF
cdr3_nt: TGCGCCAGCAGCCAAGACGTTGACAGAGGGGAAAAACTGTTTTTT
d_call: .
v_call: TRBV4-3
j_call: TRBJ1-4
clone_size: .

cdr3_aa: CASQNRDGLAEQYF
cdr3_nt: TGTGCCAGTCAGAACCGGGACGGTCTCGCCGAGCAGTACTTC
d_call: .
v_call: TRBV28
j_call: TRBJ2-7
clone_size: .

cdr3_aa: CASSGNPVPYNEQFF
cdr3_nt: TGTGCCAGCAGCGGAAACCCTGTCCCCTACAATGAGCAGTTCTTC
d_call: .
v_call: TRBV7-6
j_call: TRBJ2-1
clone_size: .

cdr3_aa: CASNVVREAFF
cdr3_nt: TGTGCCAGCAACGTGGTTCGTGAAGCTTTCTTT
d_call: .
v_call: TRBV7-9
j_call: TRBJ1-1
clone_size: .

cdr3_aa: CASSQTASGYNEQFF
cdr3_nt: TGCGCCAGCAGCCAAACGGCTAGCGGCTACAATGAGCAGTTCTTC
d_call: TRBD2
v_call: TRBV4-1
j_call: TRBJ2-1
clone_size: .

cdr3_aa: CSVGRDYGYTF
cdr3_nt: TGCAGCGTTGGCCGAGACTATGGCTACACCTTC
d_call: .
v_call: TRBV29-1
j_call: TRBJ1-2
clone_size: .

cdr3_aa: CSVEGQYFSTDTQYF
cdr3_nt: TGCAGCGTTGAGGGACAATATTTTAGCACAGATACGCAGTATTTT
d_call: .
v_call: TRBV29-1
j_call: TRBJ2-3
clone_size: .

cdr3_aa: CSVSGRLDTEAFF
cdr3_nt: TGCAGCGTCTCAGGGCGGTTGGACACTGAAGCTTTCTTT
d_call: .
v_call: TRBV29-1
j_call: TRBJ1-1
clone_size: .

cdr3_aa: CASSIVSGSNQPQHF
cdr3_nt: TGTGCCAGTAGTATAGTGTCGGGTAGCAATCAGCCCCAGCATTTT
d_call: .
v_call: TRBV19
j_call: TRBJ1-5
clone_size: .

cdr3_aa: CSVSMGTDFYEQYF
cdr3_nt: TGCAGCGTATCGATGGGGACAGACTTCTACGAGCAGTACTTC
d_call: TRBD1
v_call: TRBV29-1
j_call: TRBJ2-7
clone_size: .

cdr3_aa: CASSFTSGRIMLQFF
cdr3_nt: TGTGCCAGCAGTTTCACTAGCGGGAGAATTATGTTACAGTTCTTC
d_call: TRBD2
v_call: TRBV27
j_call: TRBJ2-1
clone_size: .

cdr3_aa: CASSLYGDTEAFF
cdr3_nt: TGTGCCAGCAGCTTATATGGGGACACTGAAGCTTTCTTT
d_call: .
v_call: TRBV7-2
j_call: TRBJ1-1
clone_size: once

cdr3_aa: CAAAGGPVIQFF
cdr3_nt: TGTGCTGCCGCGGGAGGGCCGGTGATCCAGTTCTTC
d_call: TRBD2
v_call: TRBV7-9
j_call: TRBJ2-1
clone_size: .

cdr3_aa: CASSLLGDETQYF
cdr3_nt: TGTGCCAGCAGCCTACTAGGGGACGAGACCCAGTACTTC
d_call: .
v_call: TRBV14
j_call: TRBJ2-5
clone_size: .

cdr3_aa: CASSQVLAGGPVNNEQFF
cdr3_nt: TGCGCCAGCAGCCAAGTACTAGCGGGAGGCCCAGTCAACAATGAGCAGTTCTTC
d_call: TRBD2
v_call: TRBV4-1
j_call: TRBJ2-1
clone_size: .

cdr3_aa: CASSPMDGYEQYF
cdr3_nt: TGTGCCAGCAGTCCAATGGACGGCTACGAGCAGTACTTC
d_call: .
v_call: TRBV27
j_call: TRBJ2-7
clone_size: .

cdr3_aa: CASGWGNEQYF
cdr3_nt: TGTGCTAGTGGTTGGGGGAACGAGCAGTACTTC
d_call: .
v_call: TRBV12-5
j_call: TRBJ2-7
clone_size: .

cdr3_aa: CASSQTPASVVTYEQYF
cdr3_nt: TGCGCCAGCAGCCAAACACCCGCTAGCGTAGTGACCTACGAGCAGTACTTC
d_call: .
v_call: TRBV4-1
j_call: TRBJ2-7
clone_size: .

cdr3_aa: CASSLWTGGYNEQFF
cdr3_nt: TGCGCCAGCAGCTTGTGGACAGGGGGTTACAATGAGCAGTTCTTC
d_call: TRBD1
v_call: TRBV5-1
j_call: TRBJ2-1
clone_size: .

cdr3_aa: CASSPGDTNTGELFF
cdr3_nt: TGTGCCAGCAGCCCTGGTGACACGAACACCGGGGAGCTGTTTTTT
d_call: .
v_call: TRBV7-9
j_call: TRBJ2-2
clone_size: .

cdr3_aa: CASSLGLGQRHYEQYF
cdr3_nt: TGTGCCAGCAGCCTCGGACTGGGACAGAGACACTACGAGCAGTACTTC
d_call: TRBD1
v_call: TRBV11-2
j_call: TRBJ2-7
clone_size: .

cdr3_aa: CASSLVRETSYEQYF
cdr3_nt: TGCGCCAGCAGCTTGGTCAGAGAAACCTCCTACGAGCAGTACTTC
d_call: .
v_call: TRBV5-1
j_call: TRBJ2-7
clone_size: .

cdr3_aa: CASSLGRAAGNTIYF
cdr3_nt: TGTGCCAGCAGTCTGGGGCGGGCAGCGGGAAACACCATATATTTT
d_call: .
v_call: TRBV27
j_call: TRBJ1-3
clone_size: .

cdr3_aa: CASSVGLVVEQYF
cdr3_nt: TGTGCCAGCAGCGTCGGACTAGTAGTCGAGCAGTACTTC
d_call: TRBD2
v_call: TRBV9
j_call: TRBJ2-7
clone_size: .

cdr3_aa: CASSSGQHYGYTF
cdr3_nt: TGTGCCAGCAGCTCGGGACAGCACTATGGCTACACCTTC
d_call: TRBD1
v_call: TRBV9
j_call: TRBJ1-2
clone_size: .

cdr3_aa: CASSPTDSQPQHF
cdr3_nt: TGTGCCAGCAGTCCGACGGACAGTCAGCCCCAGCATTTT
d_call: .
v_call: TRBV27
j_call: TRBJ1-5
clone_size: .

cdr3_aa: CASSARLGMGNEQYF
cdr3_nt: TGTGCCAGCAGCGCCCGACTAGGGATGGGGAACGAGCAGTACTTC
d_call: .
v_call: TRBV7-7
j_call: TRBJ2-7
clone_size: .

cdr3_aa: CASSRGTSGGNEQFF
cdr3_nt: TGTGCCAGCAGCCGCGGGACTAGCGGGGGCAATGAGCAGTTCTTC
d_call: TRBD2
v_call: TRBV7-9
j_call: TRBJ2-1
clone_size: .

cdr3_aa: CASSVSGAPYEQYF
cdr3_nt: TGTGCCAGCAGCGTCTCCGGGGCACCCTACGAGCAGTACTTC
d_call: .
v_call: TRBV11-2
j_call: TRBJ2-7
clone_size: once

cdr3_aa: CASSLLRAAPYEQYF
cdr3_nt: TGTGCCAGCAGCTTACTACGGGCGGCCCCATACGAGCAGTACTTC
d_call: .
v_call: TRBV11-2
j_call: TRBJ2-7
clone_size: .

cdr3_aa: CASSIDGYNEQFF
cdr3_nt: TGTGCCAGTAGTATAGATGGGTACAATGAGCAGTTCTTC
d_call: .
v_call: TRBV19
j_call: TRBJ2-1
clone_size: .

cdr3_aa: CASSLSGGRRSSYNEQFF
cdr3_nt: TGTGCCAGCAGTTTAAGTGGGGGACGGCGGAGCTCCTACAATGAGCAGTTCTTC
d_call: .
v_call: TRBV28
j_call: TRBJ2-1
clone_size: .

cdr3_aa: CSVVGGLGTEAFF
cdr3_nt: TGCAGCGTTGTAGGGGGGCTTGGCACTGAAGCTTTCTTT
d_call: .
v_call: TRBV29-1
j_call: TRBJ1-1
clone_size: few

cdr3_aa: CASSEFLDRDYEQYF
cdr3_nt: TGTGCCAGCAGTGAATTTCTGGACAGGGACTACGAGCAGTACTTC
d_call: TRBD1
v_call: TRBV25-1
j_call: TRBJ2-7
clone_size: .

cdr3_aa: CATSRQYNEQFF
cdr3_nt: TGTGCCACCAGCAGACAATACAATGAGCAGTTCTTC
d_call: .
v_call: TRBV15
j_call: TRBJ2-1
clone_size: .

cdr3_aa: CASSLNVYGETQYF
cdr3_nt: TGTGCCAGCAGCTTAAACGTATATGGGGAGACCCAGTACTTC
d_call: .
v_call: TRBV11-2
j_call: TRBJ2-5
clone_size: .

cdr3_aa: CATEAPLGLAGARTGELFF
cdr3_nt: TGCGCCACCGAAGCCCCCTTGGGACTAGCGGGAGCACGAACCGGGGAGCTGTTTTTT
d_call: TRBD2
v_call: TRBV10-2
j_call: TRBJ2-2
clone_size: .

cdr3_aa: CASSVGQGYYEQYF
cdr3_nt: TGTGCCAGTAGTGTTGGACAGGGATACTACGAGCAGTACTTC
d_call: TRBD1
v_call: TRBV19
j_call: TRBJ2-7
clone_size: .

cdr3_aa: CASSMKDNNEQFF
cdr3_nt: TGTGCCAGCAGCATGAAAGACAATAATGAGCAGTTCTTC
d_call: .
v_call: TRBV7-9
j_call: TRBJ2-1
clone_size: .

cdr3_aa: CASSQEGPFSSYEQYF
cdr3_nt: TGTGCCAGCAGCCAAGAAGGGCCCTTCAGCTCCTACGAGCAGTACTTC
d_call: .
v_call: TRBV14
j_call: TRBJ2-7
clone_size: .

cdr3_aa: CASRVAGAPSYEQYF
cdr3_nt: TGTGCCAGCAGGGTAGCGGGAGCACCCTCCTACGAGCAGTACTTC
d_call: TRBD2
v_call: TRBV6-5
j_call: TRBJ2-7
clone_size: .

cdr3_aa: CSVEDRHANTGELFF
cdr3_nt: TGCAGCGTTGAAGATCGTCACGCGAACACCGGGGAGCTGTTTTTT
d_call: .
v_call: TRBV29-1
j_call: TRBJ2-2
clone_size: .